This TCR beta chain was retrieved from a study of T cells after yellow fever vaccination. Findings and limits, study-wide: Subsequent booster samples again held most clones from primary vaccination (approximately 95% CD4, 88% CD8). The secondary T-cell response peaked on day 5, not day 15, but was weaker. One caveat is that FACS-sorted repertoires could contain abundant clonotypes contaminating from the bulk population.

CDR1 and CDR2 (germline): ENHRY, SYGVKD. CDR3 length: 13 amino acids. The J segment lost 5 bases and the V segment lost 6 bases, leaving 7 bases of the junction unmatched. On this clonotype: Antigen specificity is unknown.

TCRdb reprocessed the 5' RACE reads with MiXCR, giving one entry per CDR3 protein. The profile shows about 200,000 distinct CDR3 sequences, approximately 3% of them singletons. The TCR comes from a man between 18 and 29 years old who received the YFV17D yellow fever vaccine. Material: CD4+ T cells sorted from PBMCs, obtained 10 days after the yellow fever booster vaccination. This chain connects TRBV10-3 to TRBJ2-7, with 7 bases lining up with TRBD1. The CDR3 region is CAIRSTGSHEQYF. CDR3 DNA: TGTGCCATCAGATCGACAGGGTCCCACGAGCAGTACTTC.